A single sample is the source of the 2 T cell receptor beta chains below, sequenced in a study of spatial heterogeneity in lung cancer. Study-level results: In tumors, expanded intratumoral alpha and beta TCR counts tracked mutation counts.

Indicated time point: sample taken at primary tumor resection. These TCRs are of unknown antigen specificity. A single record per CDR3 protein comes from TCRdb applying MiXCR to the 5' RACE reads. This table holds under 6,000 distinct CDR3 sequences, 6% to 7.5% found once. Sequencing used lung tumor tissue, obtained at surgery. The receptors were gathered from a female donor with early-stage non-small cell lung cancer.

By share of the sample, this clonotype is medium-sized. A library prepared for alpha chains yielded this beta chain as an off-target read; its size is of little meaning. The gene calls are TRBV24-1 and TRBJ1-5; a weak D match, TRBD1 (5 bases). Deletions cut 3 bases from V and 5 bases from J, with 19 bases between. The CDR3 is 17 residues long. Germline loops: CDR1 KGHDR, CDR2 SFDVKD. This chain's CDR3 is CATSDRPGPLVDQPQHF. CDR3 nucleotide sequence: TGTGCCACCAGTGATCGTCCGGGACCCCTGGTCGATCAGCCCCAGCATTTT.

This clonotype was counted a few times. This beta chain is off target for a library built for alpha chains, so its abundance means little. The J gene is TRBJ2-5, the V gene TRBV23-1; TRBD2 matches 8 bases. TRBV23-1 is flagged as an ORF with uncertain function. The CDR3 runs 13 residues. Unmatched junction bases numbered 5, after V lost 8 bases and J lost 3 bases. DNA of the CDR3: TGCGCCAGCTCCCGGGAGGGGAAAGAGACCCAGTACTTC. Its translation: CASSREGKETQYF.